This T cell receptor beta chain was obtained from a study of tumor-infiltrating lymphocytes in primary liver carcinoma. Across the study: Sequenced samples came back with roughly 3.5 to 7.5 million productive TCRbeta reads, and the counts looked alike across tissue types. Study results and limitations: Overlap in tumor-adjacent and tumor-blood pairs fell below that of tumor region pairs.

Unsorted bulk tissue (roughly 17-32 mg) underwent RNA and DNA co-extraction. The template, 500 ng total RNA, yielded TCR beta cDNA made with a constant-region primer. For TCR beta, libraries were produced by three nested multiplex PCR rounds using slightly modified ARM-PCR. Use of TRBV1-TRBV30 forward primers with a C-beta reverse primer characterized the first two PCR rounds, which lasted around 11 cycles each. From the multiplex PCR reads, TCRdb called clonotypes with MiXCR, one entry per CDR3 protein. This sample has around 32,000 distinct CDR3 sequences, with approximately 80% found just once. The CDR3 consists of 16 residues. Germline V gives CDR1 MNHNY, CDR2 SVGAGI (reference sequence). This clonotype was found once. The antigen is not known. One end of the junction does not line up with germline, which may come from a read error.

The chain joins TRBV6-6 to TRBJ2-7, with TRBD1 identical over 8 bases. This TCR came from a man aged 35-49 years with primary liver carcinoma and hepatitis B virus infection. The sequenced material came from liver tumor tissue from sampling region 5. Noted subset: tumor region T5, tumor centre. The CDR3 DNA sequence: TGTGCCAGCAGCAACACGGGACAGGCGTTCTCCTACGAGCAGTGCTTC. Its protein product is CASSNTGQAFSYEQCF.